These 2 T cell receptor beta chains share one sample of origin, sequenced in a study of cytomegalovirus exposure and HLA in healthy donors. PCR primers comprised 60 Vbeta and 13 Jbeta primers. The repertoire was sequenced with immunoSEQ multiplex PCR; TCRdb's copy has only in-frame clones and lacks some. Found here are 150,000 to 200,000 clones, roughly 79% of them singletons; the top ten hold 7.4%. Source material: PBMCs. These receptors all stem from a male donor in good health and CMV-seropositive.

This chain joins TRBV19 and TRBJ1-1; D not resolved. Germline V lookup: CDR1 LNHDA, CDR2 SQIVND (reference sequence). The CDR3 has 13 residues. Between the trimmed V and J ends, which lost 8 bases and 1 base, there was a span of 11 bases. The CDR3 reads CASGLIANTEAFF. Here the CDR3 DNA reads TGTGCCAGTGGGCTAATCGCGAACACTGAAGCTTTCTTT.

The chain couples TRBV2 to TRBJ1-2; perhaps TRBD1 as D (6 bases). The germline V gene encodes CDR1 SNHLY and CDR2 FYNNEI. V lost 6 bases to trimming and J lost 6 bases, with 14 bases between them. This CDR3 spans 13 amino acids. The DNA of the CDR3 is TGTGCCAGCAGGGTAGGGACACGGAATGGCTACACCTTC. Translating gives CASRVGTRNGYTF.